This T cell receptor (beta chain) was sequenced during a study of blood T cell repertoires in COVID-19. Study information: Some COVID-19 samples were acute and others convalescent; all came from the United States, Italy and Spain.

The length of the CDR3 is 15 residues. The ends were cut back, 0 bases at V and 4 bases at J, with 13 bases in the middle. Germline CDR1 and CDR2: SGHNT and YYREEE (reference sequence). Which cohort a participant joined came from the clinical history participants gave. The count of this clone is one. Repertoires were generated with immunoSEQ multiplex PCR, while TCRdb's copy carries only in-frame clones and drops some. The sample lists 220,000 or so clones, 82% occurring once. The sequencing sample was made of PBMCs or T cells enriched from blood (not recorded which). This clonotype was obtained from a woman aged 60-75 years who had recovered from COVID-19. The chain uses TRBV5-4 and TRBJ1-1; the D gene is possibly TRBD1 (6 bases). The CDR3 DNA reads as TGTGCCAGCAGCTTGGTCCAGATGGGGGCCACTGAAGCTTTCTTT. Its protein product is CASSLVQMGATEAFF.